A single sample gave rise to the 12 T cell receptor beta chains below, sequenced in a study of control samples from healthy donors and cancer patients. Clones were read by immunoSEQ multiplex PCR, and TCRdb kept only the in-frame ones, dropping some. Of 100,000 to 120,000 clones listed, approximately 90% are singletons. Sequencing was carried out using PBMCs. The origin of the receptors is a woman in her sixties with lung cancer.

The gene calls are TRBV21-1 and TRBJ1-1. TRBV21-1 is a known pseudogene. The length of the CDR3 is 17 residues. In DNA, the CDR3 is TGTGCCAGCAGCAAAGCATGGCAGGGGGCGGGAGGTACTGAAGCTTTCTTT. It translates to CASSKAWQGAGGTEAFF.

The chain links TRBV11-3 to TRBJ1-1; D unresolved. The V end was cut by 6 bases, the J end by 2 bases, with 19 bases between. The CDR3 runs to 16 residues. CDR1 is SGHNT and CDR2 is YENEEA in the germline V gene. The DNA for the CDR3 is TGTGCCAGCAGTACCCCCCCGGGCACAGTAAACACTGAAGCTTTCTTT. It yields the protein CASSTPPGTVNTEAFF.

This rearrangement joins TRBV11-3 to TRBJ2-4, with TRBD1 identical over 7 bases. CDR1 and CDR2 from the germline V gene are SGHNT and YENEEA. The CDR3 runs 18 residues. V lost 0 bases and J lost 0; bases outside the gene matches: 8. CDR3: CASSLDPGTAIAKNIQYF. Here the CDR3 DNA reads TGTGCCAGCAGCTTAGATCCCGGGACAGCCATAGCCAAAAACATTCAGTACTTC.

This clone was observed a handful of times. The rearrangement uses TRBV6-5 and TRBJ2-1, with D possibly TRBD2 on 7 matching bases. The V gene's germline CDR1 is MNHEY and CDR2 SVGAGI. The V end was cut by 5 bases, the J end by 7 bases, with 18 bases between. The CDR3 covers 15 residues. The chain's CDR3 is CASSMSLGGGNEQFF. The CDR3 region has the DNA TGTGCCAGCAGTATGTCCTTAGGGGGGGGGAATGAGCAGTTCTTC.

V usage is TRBV19 and J usage is TRBJ2-7; 10 bases match TRBD2. CDR1 LNHDA and CDR2 SQIVND come from the germline V gene (reference sequence). CDR3 size: 14 residues. J was trimmed by 5 bases and V by 0 bases; bases with no gene match: 1. The CDR3 region is CASSIELAGNEQYF. The CDR3 nucleotides read TGTGCCAGTAGTATAGAACTAGCGGGAAACGAGCAGTACTTC.

The chain couples TRBV6-5 to TRBJ2-1; 9 bases line up with TRBD2. V lost 0 bases to trimming and J lost 4 bases; unmatched junction nucleotides: 4. This CDR3 has 16 amino acids. Germline CDR1 MNHEY, CDR2 SVGAGI. The CDR3 region is CASSYSILAGYNEQFF. In DNA, the CDR3 is TGTGCCAGCAGTTACTCGATTCTAGCGGGATACAATGAGCAGTTCTTC.

The chain uses TRBV6-2 or TRBV6-3 and TRBJ2-3; the D gene is possibly TRBD2 (6 bases). Germline assignment: CDR1 MNHEY and CDR2 SVGEGT. CDR3 size: 16 residues. The V end was cut by 2 bases, the J end by 5 bases, with 17 bases between. CDR3 bases: TGTGCCAGCAGTTACGGGGCGGGACGACCCAAAGATACGCAGTATTTT. Translating gives CASSYGAGRPKDTQYF.

The rearrangement uses TRBV7-3 and TRBJ2-3, with D possibly matching TRBD2 (5 bases). This CDR3 has 13 residues. V lost 5 bases, J lost 1 base, and 7 bases lay in between. Germline CDR1 is SGHTA and CDR2 is FQGTGA. The CDR3 is CASSNGGTDTQYF. The CDR3 DNA follows: TGTGCCAGCAGCAACGGGGGCACAGATACGCAGTATTTT. Together with reference TRBV7-3 and TRBJ2-3, the CDR3 gives the full variable domain: GAGVSQTPSNKVTEKGKYVELRCDPISGHTALYWYRQSLGQGPEFLIYFQGTGAADDSGLPNDRFFAVRPEGSVSTLKIQRTERGDSAVYLCASSNGGTDTQYFGPGTRLTVL.

The J gene is TRBJ1-1, the V gene TRBV11-3; the match to TRBD1 covers 9 bases. This CDR3 spans 14 amino acids. Germline CDR1 SGHNT, CDR2 YENEEA. The junction had 5 bases not matched to a gene; V was cut back by 5 bases and J by 4 bases. CDR3 loop: CASSERDRATEAFF. The CDR3 region has the DNA TGTGCCAGCAGCGAGCGGGACAGGGCCACTGAAGCTTTCTTT.

The table lists this clone with a few counts. The chain uses TRBV4-2 and TRBJ1-2; weak D call: TRBD1 (5 bases). The CDR3 contains 13 residues. V lost 0 bases and J 3 bases, leaving 5 bases between the germline ends. Germline V gene sequence: CDR1 LGHNA, CDR2 YNFKEQ. DNA of the CDR3: TGTGCCAGCAGCCAAGACAGGGACTATGGCTACACCTTC. Protein sequence: CASSQDRDYGYTF.

This chain connects TRBV11-3 to TRBJ2-5; the D call may be TRBD1 or TRBD2 (5 bases each). Germline CDR1 and CDR2: SGHNT and YENEEA. The CDR3 length is 15 residues. V lost 5 bases and J lost 5, with 18 bases in between. In nucleotides, the CDR3 is TGTGCCAGCAGCCAAGGGATCCGGGGACGGGAGACCCAGTACTTC. The encoded protein is CASSQGIRGRETQYF.

The J gene is TRBJ2-2, the V gene TRBV19; 7 bases are shared with TRBD2. This CDR3 is 15 amino acids long. Trimming cost V 5 bases and J 0 bases; bases outside gene matches: 3. Germline V lookup: CDR1 LNHDA, CDR2 SQIVND (reference sequence). DNA of the CDR3: TGTGCCAGTAGTGCCGGGGGGACGAACACCGGGGAGCTGTTTTTT. This encodes CASSAGGTNTGELFF.